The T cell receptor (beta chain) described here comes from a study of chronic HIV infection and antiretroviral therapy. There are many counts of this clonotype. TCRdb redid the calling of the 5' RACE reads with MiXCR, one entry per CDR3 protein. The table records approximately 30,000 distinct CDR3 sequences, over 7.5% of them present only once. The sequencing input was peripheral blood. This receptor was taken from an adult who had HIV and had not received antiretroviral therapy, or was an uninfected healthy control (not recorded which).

In DNA form, the CDR3 reads TGCGCCAGCAGTGAGTTGACAGGGGTGTTCACTGAAGCTTTCTTT. Translation: CASSELTGVFTEAFF. This sequence joins TRBV10-2 and TRBJ1-1; 8 nucleotides line up with TRBD1. Germline V gene sequence: CDR1 WSHSY, CDR2 SAAADI. V lost 1 base and J lost 4; bases outside the gene matches: 5. This CDR3 has 15 residues.